This TCR beta chain was documented in a study of breast tumors, draining lymph nodes, adjacent tissues (dated by TCRdb to about 2016). About the full investigation: In breast cancer patients, the study compared the TCR beta repertoires of tumor, adjacent nontumor tissue and axillary lymph nodes. In human breast cancer, the study set out to evaluate how tumor, surrounding tissue and draining lymph node repertoires relate to one another and whether T cells may move between these sites. What the work shows at the level of the full study, not this receptor alone: Tumor and nontumor tissue repertoires were found to be significantly more similar in luminal-like than in basal-like breast cancer. The study presented the conclusion that tumor T cells originate in lymph nodes as consistent with a hypothesis, not as something directly demonstrated. The data were considered consistent with the idea that most tumor T cells come from the lymph node and then expand in tumor tissue. Tumor T-cell repertoires showed less diversity than lymph node repertoires and more diversity than nontumor tissue repertoires, and tumor T-cell repertoires showed preferential V and J gene usage.

Lymph node samples were obtained from the axillary draining lymph nodes of breast cancer patients. TCRdb records Illumina HiSeq 2000 as the sequencer. Multiplex PCR amplification was used to build the TCR beta chain libraries. The amplified TCR beta chain products were analyzed by high-throughput sequencing. The raw public data were reprocessed by TCRdb itself: fastp quality trimming at Q25, MiXCR clonotype calling, in-frame beta chains only. Here each entry gathers all rows of one CDR3 protein and keeps the most common genes and DNA. Within this sample are 150,000 to 200,000 distinct CDR3 sequences, with roughly a third of them counted one time only. Around 4% of the sample goes to the ten largest clones. This clonotype was recorded many times. The clone's antigen remains unknown. No base quality information exists; no much larger clone differs at one position. The receptor comes from a female donor with breast cancer. Some clones in this sample may be carry-over from other donors' samples. Sequenced: axillary lymph node tissue.

The DNA sequence reads TGTGCCAGCAGCCAAGATCGAGGACTGTACAATGAGCAGTTCTTC. It translates as CASSQDRGLYNEQFF. The rearranged chain carries TRBV4-2 and TRBJ2-1, with TRBD2 tentatively as D gene (5 bases match). CDR1 and CDR2 were assigned from the germline V gene as LGHNA and YNFKEQ. Deletion took 0 bases off V and 4 bases off J, with a span of 10 bases between the germline ends. From its cysteine to its phenylalanine, the CDR3 spans 15 amino acids. Just the 45-base CDR3 DNA is kept, in frame starting at base 1.